The 27 T cell receptor beta chains presented below share a single source sample, sequenced in a study of control samples from healthy donors and cancer patients. Only in-frame clones appear in the TCRdb table, and some are missing; sequencing was by immunoSEQ multiplex PCR. The table records roughly 130,000 clones, just under 95% of them present only once. The sequenced sample was blood. Receptors were obtained from a man aged 25 to 40 in good health.

Details on this clone: One end of the junction fails to match germline, which may point to a read error. This sample includes further DNA sequences coding for the same CDR3. The chain employs TRBV3-1 (or the pseudogene TRBV3-2) and TRBJ1-4; TRBD1 is a possible D gene (5 bases). From germline, CDR1 is LGHDT and CDR2 YNNKEL (reference sequence). The CDR3 consists of 14 residues. In DNA, the CDR3 is TGTGCCAGCAGCCAAGACCCAGGGAGAGAAAAGCTGTTTTTT. Residues: CASSQDPGREKLFF.

The V gene is TRBV7-9, the J gene TRBJ2-7; 8 bases match TRBD1. The CDR3 sequence is 14 residues long. Trimming took 2 bases from V and 4 from J; bases not matched to a gene: 4. The V gene's germline CDR1 is SEHNR and CDR2 FQNEAQ (reference sequence). CDR3 residues: CASSLTDREYEQYF. The CDR3 bases are TGTGCCAGCAGCTTAACGGACAGGGAGTACGAGCAGTACTTC.

With regard to this clone: One end of the junction is discordant with germline, which a read error may explain. The chain couples TRBV4-1 to TRBJ1-3; D is undetermined. Germline CDR1 reads MGHRA; CDR2 reads YSYEKL. This CDR3 spans 13 amino acids. The CDR3 DNA reads TGCGCCGGCAGCCAAGGATATGGAAACACCATATATTTT. Its protein product is CAGSQGYGNTIYF.

This chain uses TRBV5-4 with TRBJ1-1, with D possibly matching TRBD1 (6 bases). CDR3 length: 14 amino acids. Trimming shortened V by 6 bases and J by 4 bases, and 16 bases separated the two germline ends. Germline CDR1 SGHNT, CDR2 YYREEE (reference sequence). CDR3 region: CASNPQGLGTEAFF. For the CDR3, the DNA is TGTGCCAGCAACCCGCAGGGGCTCGGCACTGAAGCTTTCTTT. Full variable domain (outside the CDR3, taken from reference TRBV5-4 and TRBJ1-1): ETGVTQSPTHLIKTRGQQVTLRCSSQSGHNTVSWYQQALGQGPQFIFQYYREEENGRGNFPPRFSGLQFPNYSSELNVNALELDDSALYLCASNPQGLGTEAFFGQGTRLTVV.

The chain employs TRBV7-2 and TRBJ2-7; D may be TRBD2 (6 bases). Trimming stripped 3 bases from V and 3 bases from J, with 24 bases between. The germline CDR1 and CDR2 sequences are SGHTA and FQGNSA. The CDR3 spans 18 residues. In nucleotides, the CDR3 is TGTGCCAGCAGCTTGGGGACTTCAAGTTTAGTGGGGAACTACGAGCAGTACTTC. It encodes CASSLGTSSLVGNYEQYF. The full variable domain, with the rest looked up from reference TRBV7-2 and TRBJ2-7, is GAGVSQSPSNKVTEKGKDVELRCDPISGHTALYWYRQSLGQGLEFLIYFQGNSAPDKSGLPSDRFSAERTGGSVSTLTIQRTQQEDSAVYLCASSLGTSSLVGNYEQYFGPGTRLTVT.

The chain is built from TRBV6-9 and TRBJ1-2, with TRBD1 as a possible D gene (5 bases). This CDR3 has 20 residues. With 8 bases removed from V and 4 bases from J, the gap between germline ends came to 35 bases. The V gene's germline CDR1 is MNHGY and CDR2 SVAAGI. This CDR3 is CASPRPGPGRRDLSFYGYTF. The CDR3, as DNA: TGTGCCAGCCCCCGACCAGGACCGGGGCGCAGGGACCTTTCCTTCTATGGCTACACCTTC.

The chain has TRBV7-6 and TRBJ2-2; TRBD2 matches at 11 bases. The CDR3 contains 15 residues. J lost 4 bases, V lost 6 bases, and 4 bases had no gene match. Germline lookup yields CDR1 SGHVS and CDR2 FNYEAQ. The CDR3 here is CASRRLAGSTGELFF. The DNA for the CDR3 is TGTGCCAGCAGACGACTAGCGGGAAGCACCGGGGAGCTGTTTTTT.

Written as DNA, the CDR3 is TGTGCCAGCAGCCCCCCGGGGGGCGGCTACACCTTC. Its translation: CASSPPGGGYTF. The rearrangement uses TRBV9 and TRBJ1-2; D may be TRBD1 (6 bases). The length of the CDR3 is 12 residues. Germline V lookup: CDR1 SGDLS, CDR2 YYNGEE. V shed 4 bases and J shed 8 bases, with 12 bases lying between them.

J is TRBJ2-3 and V is TRBV2, with TRBD2 matching over 10 bases. CDR3 length equals 17 residues. After removal of 7 bases from V and 1 base from J, the junction contained 11 bases not matched to a gene. Per the germline V gene, CDR1 is SNHLY and CDR2 is FYNNEI. CDR3 coding DNA: TGTGCCAGCAACCCTTTTAGCGGGGGGCGGCGCACAGATACGCAGTATTTT. Protein product: CASNPFSGGRRTDTQYF. The full variable domain, in which reference TRBV2 and TRBJ2-3 provide the parts outside the CDR3, is EPEVTQTPSHQVTQMGQEVILRCVPISNHLYFYWYRQILGQKVEFLVSFYNNEISEKSEIFDDQFSVERPDGSNFTLKIRSTKLEDSAMYFCASNPFSGGRRTDTQYFGPGTRLTVL.

A single count supports this clone. J is TRBJ1-1 and V is TRBV3-1 (or the pseudogene TRBV3-2); no clear D gene. This CDR3 is 14 amino acids long. Looked up from germline, CDR1 is LGHDT and CDR2 is YNNKEL (reference sequence). Trimming cost V 1 base and J 8 bases, with 14 bases left between them. Here the CDR3 DNA reads TGTGCCAGCAGCCAAGCAAGTATTGGAGCCGAAGCTTTCTTT. Translating it yields CASSQASIGAEAFF.

This chain uses TRBV10-3 with TRBJ1-4, with 9 bases lining up with TRBD1. The CDR3 contains 15 residues. After removal of 3 bases from V and 8 bases from J, the junction contained 7 bases not matched to a gene. The V gene's germline CDR1 is ENHRY and CDR2 SYGVKD. Here the CDR3 DNA reads TGTGCCATCAGTGATGGGCGACAGGGGGGAGAAAAACTGTTTTTT. As protein: CAISDGRQGGEKLFF.

V and J are TRBV6-5 and TRBJ1-2, with 8 bases that match TRBD1. Losses at the gene ends were 1 base for V and 2 bases for J; bases not matched to a gene: 3. The CDR3 spans 15 residues. In germline, CDR1 is MNHEY, CDR2 SVGAGI. CDR3: CASSYYGTGNYGYTF. The CDR3 region has the DNA TGTGCCAGCAGTTACTATGGGACAGGAAACTATGGCTACACCTTC.

The CDR3 DNA sequence: TGTGCCAGCAGACCGTCGGGAGCTAACTATGGCTACACCTTC. Protein product: CASRPSGANYGYTF. V and J are TRBV19 and TRBJ1-2; D gene unclear. Germline CDR1 and CDR2: LNHDA and SQIVND (reference sequence). The CDR3 has 14 residues. Trimming took 9 bases from V and 0 from J, leaving 14 bases between them.

This clone showed up just once. The chain carries TRBV5-1 and TRBJ2-2, with a weak D call TRBD1 (5 bases). CDR3 size: 15 residues. Per the germline V gene, CDR1 is SGHRS and CDR2 is YFSETQ. V lost 4 bases to trimming and J lost 8 bases, with 18 bases between them. The CDR3 loop is CASSASGRTLGELFF. CDR3 in DNA: TGCGCCAGCAGCGCTTCAGGGCGGACGTTAGGGGAGCTGTTTTTT.

In regard to this clone: The identical CDR3 is also encoded by other nucleotide sequences in the sample. This chain links TRBV29-1 with TRBJ1-1; no firm D call. Germline V gene lookup returns CDR1 SQVTM and CDR2 ANQGSEA. The CDR3 is 11 amino acids. Trimming removed 1 base from V and 2 bases from J, with 2 bases in between. CDR3 coding DNA: TGCAGCGTTGAAGGTAACACTGAAGCTTTCTTT. Translation gives CSVEGNTEAFF.

This clone has only one observation. V and J are TRBV4-3 and TRBJ1-1; 7 nucleotides line up with TRBD1. Germline V gene sequence: CDR1 LGHNA, CDR2 YSLEER. V dropped 2 bases and J dropped 6; count of bases not matched to a gene: 9. There are 15 residues in the CDR3. The CDR3 sequence is CASSQNRGRIAEAFF. DNA of the CDR3: TGCGCCAGCAGCCAAAACAGGGGCCGGATCGCTGAAGCTTTCTTT.

This chain connects TRBV5-1 to TRBJ1-6; 9 nucleotides line up with TRBD1. The germline V gene has CDR1 SGHRS and CDR2 YFSETQ. The CDR3 runs 16 residues. V was clipped by 3 bases and J by 5 bases; unmatched bases: 6. CDR3 loop: CASSSRGQGDNSPLHF. CDR3 DNA: TGCGCCAGCAGCTCGAGGGGACAGGGAGATAATTCACCCCTCCACTTT.

The chain has TRBV9 and TRBJ2-7, with D maybe TRBD1 (5 bases). CDR3 length equals 17 residues. Trimming left V 0 bases short and J 0 bases short, with 16 bases between. Germline-derived CDR1 and CDR2 are SGDLS and YYNGEE. CDR3 in amino acids: CASSVGGRPSLSYEQYF. CDR3 nucleotides: TGTGCCAGCAGCGTAGGGGGCAGACCTTCGCTCTCCTACGAGCAGTACTTC.

A remark on this clone: This sample includes further DNA sequences coding for the same CDR3. This sequence joins TRBV6-2 or TRBV6-3 and TRBJ2-5, with unresolved D. V lost 2 bases to trimming and J lost 4 bases, with 2 bases between them. Germline CDR1 is MNHEY and CDR2 is SVGEGT. This CDR3 spans 11 amino acids. The CDR3 loop is CASSYGETQYF. The DNA for the CDR3 is TGTGCCAGCAGTTACGGAGAGACCCAGTACTTC.

The V gene is TRBV19, the J gene TRBJ2-5; weak D call: TRBD2 (7 bases). V was shortened by 9 bases and J by 5 bases, with 10 bases between the two germline ends. The CDR3 spans 11 residues. Germline V CDR1 and CDR2: LNHDA, SQIVND (reference sequence). The CDR3 nucleotides read TGTGCCAGCCGGGGGGCGGAGACCCAGTACTTC. Translating it yields CASRGAETQYF.

This clone came up once. The chain uses TRBV21-1 and TRBJ1-5; the tabulated D call, TRBD1, remains unverified against the DNA. TRBV21-1 is flagged as a pseudogene. The CDR3 is made up of 13 amino acids. The CDR3 region has the DNA TGTGCCACCTACAGGGGGCAGCATTCGCCCCAGCATTTT. Amino acid sequence: CATYRGQHSPQHF.

This clone was detected once. This chain connects TRBV11-1 to TRBJ1-1; D is unresolved. The V gene lost 2 bases and the J gene lost 1 base, with 8 bases spanning the gap. The CDR3 extends over 14 amino acids. Per germline, CDR1 SGHAT and CDR2 FQDESV (reference sequence). The CDR3 is CASSLISKNTEAFF. The DNA for the CDR3 is TGTGCCAGCAGCTTAATATCCAAGAACACTGAAGCTTTCTTT.

V is TRBV18 and J is TRBJ1-1, with D maybe TRBD1 (5 bases). The germline V and J ends were trimmed by 4 bases and 5 bases, with 5 bases remaining between them. Germline-derived CDR1 and CDR2 are KGHSH and LQKENI. The CDR3 is 11 amino acids. CDR3 region: CASSQGTEAFF. CDR3 sequence (DNA): TGTGCCAGCTCACAGGGGACTGAAGCTTTCTTT.

CDR3 loop: CASSQGWGSGNTIYF. For the CDR3, the DNA is TGTGCCAGCAGCCAGGGCTGGGGCTCTGGAAACACCATATATTTT. The genes are TRBV14 and TRBJ1-3, with D unclear. Germline V lookup: CDR1 SGHDN, CDR2 FVKESK. The CDR3 runs 15 residues. The V gene lost 3 bases and the J gene lost 0 bases, with 9 bases spanning the gap.

The chain employs TRBV27 and TRBJ1-1; unclear D gene. Trimming left V 2 bases short and J 3 bases short, with 13 bases between. The V gene's germline CDR1 is MNHEY and CDR2 SMNVEV (reference sequence). This CDR3 is built from 15 residues. The CDR3 region is CASSLIGEEYTEAFF. CDR3 bases: TGTGCCAGCAGTTTAATCGGCGAAGAGTACACTGAAGCTTTCTTT.

The chain carries TRBV7-8 and TRBJ1-5, with D possibly TRBD1 on 6 matching bases. Trimming cost V 6 bases and J 0 bases, with 12 bases left between them. Germline V gene data show CDR1 as SGHVS and CDR2 as FQNEAQ. The CDR3 length is 15 residues. The CDR3 nucleotides read TGTGCCAGCAGGCCCCAGGGGCTTAGCAATCAGCCCCAGCATTTT. Protein product: CASRPQGLSNQPQHF.

The V and J genes are TRBV4-3 and TRBJ1-1, with 8 bases identical to TRBD1. CDR1 and CDR2 (germline): LGHNA, YSLEER. The CDR3 length is 16 residues. The J segment lost 3 bases and the V segment lost 4 bases, leaving 10 bases of the junction unmatched. The CDR3: CASSPDPGGSDTEAFF. The CDR3 nucleotides read TGCGCCAGCAGCCCCGATCCAGGGGGCTCAGACACTGAAGCTTTCTTT.